A single sample is the source of the 7 T cell receptor beta chains below, sequenced in a study of CD8 T cells in Susac syndrome. It was with random hexamers that about 0.45 to 1 ug RNA was reverse transcribed. TCRdb independently ran MiXCR on the immunoSEQ multiplex PCR reads; one entry per CDR3 protein. The table records some 250,000 distinct CDR3 sequences, almost 97% of them present only once. The source material was CD4+ T cells from PBMCs. All receptors derive from a human donor with Susac syndrome.

The J gene is TRBJ2-3, the V gene TRBV7-2; perhaps TRBD1 as D (6 bases). The germline gives CDR1 SGHTA, CDR2 FQGNSA. Trimming pared 5 bases from V and 0 bases from J, leaving 12 bases between. The CDR3 covers 15 residues. The CDR3 is CASSQQGYSTDTQYF. The CDR3 DNA reads as TGTGCCAGCAGCCAGCAGGGGTATAGCACAGATACGCAGTATTTT.

The V call is TRBV20-1, the J call TRBJ2-5, with 7 bases identical to TRBD2. The trim removed 2 bases at V and 1 base at J, leaving 7 bases unmatched. The germline V gene encodes CDR1 DFQATT and CDR2 SNEGSKA (reference sequence). The CDR3 has 15 residues. This chain's CDR3 is CSARTILAVQETQYF. The CDR3 bases are TGCAGTGCTAGAACGATTCTAGCGGTCCAAGAGACCCAGTACTTC.

The J gene is TRBJ2-1, the V gene TRBV4-2, with 13 bases aligning to TRBD2. The length of the CDR3 is 17 residues. The ends lost 4 bases at V and 1 base at J; junction bases unmatched: 4. Per the germline V gene, CDR1 is LGHNA and CDR2 is YNFKEQ. Here the CDR3 reads CASSPMGLAGSYNEQFF. In nucleotides, the CDR3 is TGTGCCAGCAGCCCGATGGGACTAGCGGGGTCCTACAATGAGCAGTTCTTC.

This clonotype has just a few counts. The chain links TRBV5-4 to TRBJ2-2; D is possibly TRBD1 (5 bases). Germline V gives CDR1 SGHNT, CDR2 YYREEE (reference sequence). V lost 4 bases to trimming and J lost 5 bases, with 9 bases between them. This CDR3 contains 13 residues. CDR3 amino acids: CASSQQGTGELFF. The DNA of the CDR3 is TGTGCCAGCAGCCAGCAGGGTACCGGGGAGCTGTTTTTT.

The chain recombines TRBV3-1 with TRBJ2-5; D gene uncertain. With 1 base removed from V and 3 bases from J, the gap between germline ends came to 15 bases. The CDR3 has 16 amino acids. Germline CDR1 and CDR2: LGHDT and YNNKEL (reference sequence). The DNA of the CDR3 is TGTGCCAGCAGCCAAGCGAGCTACGAAATGAAAGAGACCCAGTACTTC. Translated, it gives CASSQASYEMKETQYF.

The chain employs TRBV6-6 and TRBJ2-2; D might be TRBD1 (6 bases). The CDR3 extends over 13 amino acids. Germline CDR1 MNHNY, CDR2 SVGAGI (reference sequence). Trimming took 10 bases from V and 10 from J, leaving 19 bases between them. DNA of the CDR3: TGTGCCACCCGGGACACGCTCCTCGAGGAGCTGTTTTTT. This encodes CATRDTLLEELFF.

The V and J genes are TRBV29-1 and TRBJ1-1; D ambiguous. The germline V and J ends were trimmed by 6 bases and 0 bases, with 17 bases remaining between them. The CDR3 runs 15 residues. Germline lookup yields CDR1 SQVTM and CDR2 ANQGSEA. This CDR3 reads CSVTKTLTMNTEAFF. CDR3 in DNA: TGCAGCGTGACCAAAACCCTAACCATGAACACTGAAGCTTTCTTT.